The 28 T cell receptor beta chains below were found in one sample sequenced in a study of CD8+ T cells in alopecia areata. Once RNA had been extracted, it was reverse transcribed into cDNA to act as the sequencing template. Profiled with immunoSEQ multiplex PCR; TCRdb holds only in-frame clones, not every one. In the table there are about 150,000 clones, approximately 45% of which are singletons. Sequencing was performed on CD4+ T cells sorted from blood. Every receptor here comes from a human donor with alopecia areata.

This clone was seen only a few times. The chain combines TRBV5-4 with TRBJ2-7; D assignment may be TRBD1 or TRBD2 (5 bases each). CDR3 size: 14 residues. Trimming shortened V by 1 base and J by 5 bases, and 13 bases separated the two germline ends. The germline gives CDR1 SGHNT, CDR2 YYREEE (reference sequence). CDR3 nucleotide sequence: TGTGCCAGCAGCTTGTGGGTCAGGGACCACGAGCAGTACTTC. Translated, it gives CASSLWVRDHEQYF.

A few counts support this clone. The chain combines TRBV20-1 with TRBJ2-7; no definite D call. From germline, CDR1 is DFQATT and CDR2 SNEGSKA (reference sequence). CDR3 length: 11 residues. V dropped 3 bases and J dropped 7 bases, with 10 bases sitting between them. CDR3 loop: CSASLSGEQYF. As DNA, the CDR3 is TGCAGTGCTAGTTTATCTGGGGAGCAGTACTTC.

CDR3 in amino acids: CASSSYGTSGSGYEQYF. The CDR3, as DNA: TGTGCCAGCAGTTCCTACGGGACTAGCGGGAGCGGCTACGAGCAGTACTTC. The chain recombines TRBV28 with TRBJ2-7, with TRBD2 matching over 14 bases. J lost 3 bases, V lost 4 bases, and 8 bases had no gene match. CDR1 MDHEN and CDR2 SYDVKM come from the germline V gene. The CDR3 has 17 amino acids. Full variable domain (missing parts from reference TRBV28 and TRBJ2-7): DVKVTQSSRYLVKRTGEKVFLECVQDMDHENMFWYRQDPGLGLRLIYFSYDVKMKEKGDIPEGYSVSREKKERFSLILESASTNQTSMYLCASSSYGTSGSGYEQYFGPGTRLTVT.

The chain couples TRBV5-1 to TRBJ2-7; TRBD1 agrees at 9 bases. This CDR3 has 14 residues. J lost 1 base, V lost 4 bases, and 3 bases had no gene match. Germline lookup yields CDR1 SGHRS and CDR2 YFSETQ. In DNA form, the CDR3 reads TGCGCCAGCAGCGGGGACAGGGTTTCCTACGAGCAGTACTTC. Translating it yields CASSGDRVSYEQYF.

The genes are TRBV7-2 and TRBJ1-1; maybe TRBD1 (5 bases). The CDR3 runs to 15 residues. Between the trimmed V and J ends, which lost 4 bases and 4 bases, there was a span of 16 bases. Per the germline V gene, CDR1 is SGHTA and CDR2 is FQGNSA. CDR3 protein: CASSYGPTRGTEAFF. The CDR3 nucleotides read TGTGCCAGCAGCTACGGTCCGACAAGGGGCACTGAAGCTTTCTTT.

This chain uses TRBV25-1 with TRBJ2-3, with 7 bases identical to TRBD2. The V gene end was trimmed by 5 bases and the J gene end by 6 bases; junction bases not matched to a gene: 11. CDR3 size: 15 residues. Germline CDR1 reads MGHDK; CDR2 reads SYGVNS. DNA of the CDR3: TGTGCCAGCAGTCCCCAGGGACTACCTTCCGATACGCAGTATTTT. It encodes CASSPQGLPSDTQYF.

V is TRBV29-1 and J is TRBJ1-1; 7 bases map to TRBD1. V lost 3 bases and J lost 6; bases outside the gene matches: 7. Germline loops: CDR1 SQVTM, CDR2 ANQGSEA. The CDR3 loop spans 13 amino acids. The CDR3 protein is CSVDRGLGAEAFF. CDR3 bases: TGCAGCGTTGATAGGGGGCTGGGGGCTGAAGCTTTCTTT. Full variable domain (missing parts from reference TRBV29-1 and TRBJ1-1): SAVISQKPSRDICQRGTSLTIQCQVDSQVTMMFWYRQQPGQSLTLIATANQGSEATYESGFVIDKFPISRPNLTFSTLTVSNMSPEDSSIYLCSVDRGLGAEAFFGQGTRLTVV.

In this sample, this clone turned up once. The rearrangement links TRBV4-1 to TRBJ2-3; weak D call: TRBD2 (5 bases). The CDR3 consists of 16 residues. V was clipped by 1 base and J by 4 bases, with 15 bases between them. Germline CDR1 reads MGHRA; CDR2 reads YSYEKL. CDR3 sequence reads: CASSQVAHDYPDTQYF. The CDR3 DNA reads TGCGCCAGCAGCCAAGTAGCACACGACTACCCAGATACGCAGTATTTT.

The chain is built from TRBV29-1 and TRBJ2-4, with D possibly being TRBD2 (7 bases). V was clipped by 6 bases and J by 1 base, with 13 bases between them. Germline lookup yields CDR1 SQVTM and CDR2 ANQGSEA. This CDR3 has 14 residues. Written as DNA, the CDR3 is TGCAGCGTCGGCGGGGGCGAGGCCAAAAACATTCAGTACTTC. Its protein is CSVGGGEAKNIQYF.

V is TRBV5-1 and J is TRBJ2-4; no firm D call. The V end was cut by 0 bases, the J end by 1 base, with 8 bases between. In germline, CDR1 is SGHRS, CDR2 YFSETQ. This CDR3 contains 15 residues. The CDR3 here is CASSLEVSAKNIQYF. The CDR3 coding sequence is TGCGCCAGCAGCTTGGAGGTCTCGGCCAAAAACATTCAGTACTTC. The full variable domain, completed using reference TRBV5-1 and TRBJ2-4, is KAGVTQTPRYLIKTRGQQVTLSCSPISGHRSVSWYQQTPGQGLQFLFEYFSETQRNKGNFPGRFSGRQFSNSRSEMNVSTLELGDSALYLCASSLEVSAKNIQYFGAGTRLSVL.

This clone turned up a few times. This chain links TRBV30 with TRBJ2-6; possible D gene TRBD2, 5 bases. This CDR3 is built from 15 residues. CDR1 GTSNPN and CDR2 SVGIG come from the germline V gene (reference sequence). V was pared by 4 bases and J by 0 bases, with 10 bases between. As DNA, the CDR3 is TGTGCCTGGACCCGGGAAGGCTCTGGGGCCAACGTCCTGACTTTC. Its protein product is CAWTREGSGANVLTF.

This clone was counted a few times. Other DNA sequences from this sample encode an identical CDR3 as well. This sequence joins TRBV6-5 and TRBJ2-5; D call uncertain. This CDR3 region has 12 residues. Germline V gene lookup returns CDR1 MNHEY and CDR2 SVGAGI. Between the trimmed V and J ends, which lost 0 bases and 4 bases, there was a span of 3 bases. CDR3 sequence reads: CASSYSGETQYF. The CDR3 bases are TGTGCCAGCAGTTACTCGGGAGAGACCCAGTACTTC.

The gene calls are TRBV29-1 and TRBJ2-7, with D possibly matching TRBD1 (8 bases). Looked up from germline, CDR1 is SQVTM and CDR2 is ANQGSEA. V was trimmed by 7 bases and J by 6 bases, leaving 22 bases between them. The CDR3 sequence is 14 residues long. CDR3 coding DNA: TGCAGCGGAGCGAGTCAACAGGGGGGGTCCGAGCAGTACTTC. It translates to CSGASQQGGSEQYF.

The chain couples TRBV5-1 to TRBJ1-1; possibly TRBD1 for D (5 bases). The germline CDR1 and CDR2 sequences are SGHRS and YFSETQ. V was cut by 6 bases and J by 0 bases, with 9 bases left in between. CDR3 size: 13 residues. The CDR3 region has the DNA TGCGCCAGCAAAGTAGGGGTGAACACTGAAGCTTTCTTT. This sequence encodes CASKVGVNTEAFF.

The chain carries TRBV9 and TRBJ1-3; D unclear. CDR1 and CDR2 from the germline V gene are SGDLS and YYNGEE. The CDR3 has 14 residues. Trimming removed 2 bases from V and 6 bases from J, with 12 bases in between. CDR3 in amino acids: CASSVETMSNTIYF. CDR3 bases: TGTGCCAGCAGCGTCGAAACCATGTCAAACACCATATATTTT.

This chain links TRBV6-5 with TRBJ2-5, with no clear D. The germline CDR1 and CDR2 sequences are MNHEY and SVGAGI. The CDR3 runs 13 residues. V dropped 2 bases and J dropped 5 bases, with 9 bases sitting between them. CDR3 sequence reads: CASSYINRETQYF. CDR3 in DNA: TGTGCCAGCAGTTACATAAACCGGGAGACCCAGTACTTC.

The V call is TRBV9, the J call TRBJ2-2, with 7 bases that match TRBD2. The V segment lost 0 bases and the J segment 2 bases; nucleotides outside the gene matches: 1. CDR1 is SGDLS and CDR2 is YYNGEE in the germline V gene. The CDR3 sequence is 15 residues long. The CDR3 sequence is CASSVASGNTGELFF. The DNA of the CDR3 is TGTGCCAGCAGCGTAGCTAGCGGTAACACCGGGGAGCTGTTTTTT.

The chain links TRBV4-1 to TRBJ2-5, with D possibly being TRBD2 (6 bases). This CDR3 has 15 residues. Germline CDR1 MGHRA, CDR2 YSYEKL. Trimming left V 1 base short and J 4 bases short, with 13 bases between. The CDR3 region is CASSQGTGAPETQYF. CDR3 DNA sequence: TGCGCCAGCAGCCAAGGGACGGGAGCTCCAGAGACCCAGTACTTC.

The CDR3 coding sequence is TGTGCCAGCAGCTTAGGGCTAGCAAATGAGCAGTTCTTC. Translating gives CASSLGLANEQFF. V usage is TRBV7-9 and J usage is TRBJ2-1; perhaps TRBD2 as D (5 bases). Germline CDR1 and CDR2: SEHNR and FQNEAQ (reference sequence). V lost 1 base to trimming and J lost 7 bases, with 8 bases between them. This CDR3 contains 13 residues.

This sequence joins TRBV6-1 and TRBJ2-7; 7 bases match TRBD1. Germline assignment: CDR1 MNHNS and CDR2 SASEGT. Unmatched junction bases numbered 14, after V lost 10 bases and J lost 2 bases. The CDR3 contains 15 residues. DNA of the CDR3: TGTGCCACCAGCTATACCGGGACAGCAACCTACGAGCAGTACTTC. It yields the protein CATSYTGTATYEQYF.

CDR3 sequence: CAWKRNPAGEQFF. CDR3 nucleotide sequence: TGTGCCTGGAAGCGTAATCCGGCCGGTGAGCAGTTCTTC. This chain connects TRBV30 to TRBJ2-1; D is undetermined. This CDR3 comprises 13 residues. Per germline, CDR1 GTSNPN and CDR2 SVGIG (reference sequence). The V end lost 4 bases, the J end lost 9 bases, and 16 bases lay between the germline ends.

V is TRBV15 and J is TRBJ2-1, with 8 bases matching TRBD1. Germline V gene lookup returns CDR1 LNHNV and CDR2 YYDKDF (reference sequence). This CDR3 is 15 amino acids long. V lost 3 bases and J lost 7; bases outside the gene matches: 8. The CDR3 DNA is TGTGCCACCAGCAGCGGACAGGGTCGGGGAAATGAGCAGTTCTTC. This codes for CATSSGQGRGNEQFF.

This clone was counted only a few times. The chain combines TRBV6-6 with TRBJ2-1, with 10 nucleotides matching TRBD2. Germline CDR1 MNHNY, CDR2 SVGAGI (reference sequence). Germline trimming cut 0 bases from V and 8 bases from J; bases unmatched to any gene: 4. CDR3 length equals 15 residues. The CDR3 here is CASSYSGLASDEQFF. CDR3 in DNA: TGTGCCAGCAGTTACTCGGGACTAGCGTCCGATGAGCAGTTCTTC.

The chain has TRBV27 and TRBJ2-7, with unresolved D. There are 13 residues in the CDR3. V was cut by 6 bases and J by 3 bases, with 12 bases left in between. Germline lookup yields CDR1 MNHEY and CDR2 SMNVEV (reference sequence). This chain's CDR3 is CASSPFFLYEQYF. CDR3 nucleotide sequence: TGTGCCAGCAGCCCCTTTTTCCTCTACGAGCAGTACTTC.

Concerning this clone: One end of the junction does not line up with germline, which may come from a read error. The chain is built from TRBV4-2 and TRBJ2-3, with TRBD2 matching 14 bases. From germline, CDR1 is LGHNA and CDR2 YNFKEQ. CDR3 length equals 18 residues. The CDR3 is CASSHQSGTSGSTDTQYF. The CDR3 DNA follows: TGTGCCAGCAGCCACCAATCCGGGACTAGCGGGAGTACAGATACACAGTATTTT.

The rearrangement uses TRBV2 and TRBJ1-5; D call uncertain. From germline, CDR1 is SNHLY and CDR2 FYNNEI. This CDR3 contains 13 residues. Between the trimmed V and J ends, which lost 7 bases and 6 bases, there was a span of 13 bases. In DNA, the CDR3 is TGTGCCAGCATGGGTGGGGAGGGTCAGCCCCAGCATTTT. As protein: CASMGGEGQPQHF.

The CDR3 here is CASSQDLGLAGAARETQYF. CDR3 DNA: TGTGCCAGCAGCCAAGATCTCGGGCTAGCGGGAGCCGCTAGGGAGACCCAGTACTTC. This rearrangement joins TRBV4-2 to TRBJ2-5, with 10 positions matching TRBD2. V trimming: 0 bases; J trimming: 5 bases; junction bases outside the gene matches: 15. Germline assignment: CDR1 LGHNA and CDR2 YNFKEQ. This CDR3 has 19 amino acids.

This clone was seen only a few times. The rearrangement uses TRBV29-1 and TRBJ2-1; TRBD2 matches 9 bases. V was clipped by 0 bases and J by 7 bases; unmatched bases: 25. This CDR3 comprises 21 residues. Germline CDR1 SQVTM, CDR2 ANQGSEA. The CDR3 protein is CSVEDFGPRGQGLAGTNEQFF. The DNA of the CDR3 is TGCAGCGTTGAAGATTTTGGACCTCGGGGTCAGGGGCTAGCGGGAACGAATGAGCAGTTCTTC.